This is a list of T cell receptor beta chains from one sample in a study of radiotherapy plus CTLA-4 blockade in lung cancer. Sequencing was performed with immunoSEQ multiplex PCR; in TCRdb, only in-frame clones are kept and a portion is missing. The sample consists of tens of thousands of clones, about 90% of them appearing once. The input for sequencing was peripheral blood, taken from a patient treated with radiotherapy plus ipilimumab. These receptors all stem from a human donor with non-small cell lung cancer who had a partial response to radiotherapy plus ipilimumab. Each CDR3 is given with its conserved first and last residue.

j_gene: TRBJ2-7; v_gene: TRBV6-1; CDR3aa: CASTGRENYEQYF
j_gene: TRBJ1-3; v_gene: TRBV7-8; CDR3aa: CASSRAGAGNTIYF
j_gene: TRBJ1-5; v_gene: TRBV19; CDR3aa: CASSTLDRAGQPQHF
j_gene: TRBJ2-1; v_gene: TRBV29-1; CDR3aa: CSVEPDYNEQFF
j_gene: -; v_gene: TRBV20-1; CDR3aa: CTGQIHYEQYF
j_gene: TRBJ2-2; v_gene: TRBV6-1; CDR3aa: CASSTMFINTGELFF
j_gene: TRBJ1-5; v_gene: TRBV21-1; CDR3aa: CATPLRYTGSNQPQHF
j_gene: TRBJ2-7; v_gene: TRBV6-5; CDR3aa: CASSYGRYEQYF
j_gene: TRBJ2-5; v_gene: TRBV5-4; CDR3aa: CASSLSLAGGETQYF
j_gene: TRBJ1-4; v_gene: TRBV6-5; CDR3aa: CASSSGKDEKLFF
j_gene: TRBJ2-2; v_gene: TRBV28; CDR3aa: CASNRPPNTGELFF
j_gene: TRBJ2-3; v_gene: TRBV30; CDR3aa: CAWSVRGTGGTDTQYF
j_gene: TRBJ2-1; v_gene: TRBV5-1; CDR3aa: CASSAAGYSYNEQFF
j_gene: TRBJ2-7; v_gene: TRBV28; CDR3aa: CASDSPGQGNEQYF
j_gene: TRBJ2-5; v_gene: TRBV5-1; CDR3aa: CASTIDRVTETQYF
j_gene: TRBJ1-3; v_gene: TRBV18; CDR3aa: CASSTALTGNTIYF
j_gene: TRBJ1-2; v_gene: TRBV7-9; CDR3aa: CASNLGQGANYGYTF
j_gene: TRBJ2-1; v_gene: TRBV6-1; CDR3aa: CASSVTYQGEQFF
j_gene: TRBJ2-7; v_gene: TRBV6-5; CDR3aa: CASSLISGSYEQYF
j_gene: TRBJ2-7; v_gene: TRBV6-5; CDR3aa: CASSYSGQGIYEQYF
j_gene: TRBJ2-3; v_gene: TRBV4-2; CDR3aa: CASSQEGSTDTQYF
j_gene: TRBJ1-5; v_gene: TRBV6-5; CDR3aa: CASSYGFGGNQPQHF
j_gene: TRBJ2-1; v_gene: TRBV28; CDR3aa: CASILAGGLANEQFF
j_gene: TRBJ2-7; v_gene: TRBV30; CDR3aa: CWVAESYEQYF
j_gene: TRBJ1-5; v_gene: TRBV2; CDR3aa: CASSEAGDGYSNQPQHF
j_gene: TRBJ2-3; v_gene: TRBV21-1; CDR3aa: CASSKAGLVRTDTQYF
j_gene: TRBJ1-4; v_gene: TRBV4-1; CDR3aa: CASSHVLVGGKEKLFF
j_gene: TRBJ1-4; v_gene: TRBV10-3; CDR3aa: CATRQGEEKLFF
j_gene: TRBJ2-1; v_gene: TRBV6-6; CDR3aa: CAAGRSEYNEQFF
j_gene: TRBJ2-1; v_gene: TRBV7-9; CDR3aa: CASSVGDSLSSYNEQFF
j_gene: TRBJ2-2; v_gene: TRBV7-9; CDR3aa: CASRGLAGASTGELFF
j_gene: TRBJ1-5; v_gene: TRBV6-5; CDR3aa: CASSVAGLDNQPQHF
j_gene: TRBJ2-2; v_gene: TRBV7-2; CDR3aa: CASSSGLAGGVRELFF
j_gene: TRBJ1-1; v_gene: TRBV19; CDR3aa: CASSIGGGTEAFF
j_gene: TRBJ1-2; v_gene: TRBV27; CDR3aa: CASTSRGGLGYGYTF
j_gene: TRBJ2-2; v_gene: TRBV6-4; CDR3aa: CASSIGRTTGELFF
j_gene: TRBJ1-1; v_gene: TRBV2; CDR3aa: CASSGPGNTEAFF
j_gene: TRBJ2-3; v_gene: TRBV28; CDR3aa: CASRLDRSTDTQYF
j_gene: TRBJ2-7; v_gene: TRBV29-1; CDR3aa: CSVGGQLYEQYF
j_gene: TRBJ2-5; v_gene: TRBV6-4; CDR3aa: CASRRDGRFQETQYF
j_gene: TRBJ1-1; v_gene: TRBV7-2; CDR3aa: CASSPKTRTMNTEAFF
j_gene: TRBJ2-2; v_gene: TRBV30; CDR3aa: CAWIGDQPTTGELFF
j_gene: TRBJ2-3; v_gene: TRBV7-3; CDR3aa: CASSRGGSTDTQYF
j_gene: TRBJ2-7; v_gene: TRBV6-1; CDR3aa: CASSGGTPFNEQYF
j_gene: TRBJ2-1; v_gene: TRBV29-1; CDR3aa: CSVEGSPWDRGRFSYNEQFF
j_gene: TRBJ2-1; v_gene: TRBV10-3; CDR3aa: CAISPGRTYNEQFF
j_gene: TRBJ2-3; v_gene: TRBV4-2; CDR3aa: CASSQDKRERVTDTQYF
j_gene: TRBJ2-1; v_gene: TRBV9; CDR3aa: CASSRAGGSYNEQFF